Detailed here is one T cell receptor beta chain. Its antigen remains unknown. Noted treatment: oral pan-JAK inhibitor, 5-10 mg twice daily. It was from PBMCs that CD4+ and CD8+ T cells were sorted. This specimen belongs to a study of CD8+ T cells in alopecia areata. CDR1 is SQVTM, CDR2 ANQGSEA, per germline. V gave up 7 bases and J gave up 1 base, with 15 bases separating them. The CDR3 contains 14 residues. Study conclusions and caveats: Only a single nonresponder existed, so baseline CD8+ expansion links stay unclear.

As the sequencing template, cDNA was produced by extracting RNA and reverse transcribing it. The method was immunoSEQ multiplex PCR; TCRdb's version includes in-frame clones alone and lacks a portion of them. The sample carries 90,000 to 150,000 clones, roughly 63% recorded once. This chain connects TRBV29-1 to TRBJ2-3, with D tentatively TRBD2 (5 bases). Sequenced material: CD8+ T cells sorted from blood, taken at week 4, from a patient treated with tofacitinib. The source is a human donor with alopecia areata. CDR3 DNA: TGCAGCGCAGAGGGCGGAGTTGGCACAGATACGCAGTATTTT. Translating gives CSAEGGVGTDTQYF.